This T cell receptor beta chain was recorded in a study of T-cell memory formation after mild COVID-19. Study-level background: Largely donor-specific TCR clusters were found.

TCRdb reanalysed the 5' RACE reads using MiXCR and keeps one entry per CDR3 protein. The data show roughly 250,000 distinct CDR3 sequences, less than 20% seen once. Germline lookup yields CDR1 SGHRS and CDR2 YFSETQ. The CDR3 loop spans 14 amino acids. V dropped 0 bases and J dropped 8; count of bases not matched to a gene: 7. The specimen was PBMCs or a T cell subset sorted from them (not recorded which). This clonotype was sampled from a man younger than 35 who had mild COVID-19 (a few samples of this study predate the infection). Cell type and time point are not known. This chain connects TRBV5-1 to TRBJ1-1; TRBD1 matches 7 bases. In DNA, the CDR3 is TGCGCCAGCAGCTTGGCCGGACAGGACCGAGAAGCTTTCTTT. Encoded protein: CASSLAGQDREAFF.